Presented here are 7 T cell receptor beta chains from one specimen sequenced in a study of T cells in Graves' hyperthyroidism and ophthalmopathy. Researchers amplified the TCR beta CDR3 regions from RNA transcripts. An initial round of RT-PCR targeting the TCR CDR3 relied on the HTBI primer set. MiXCR, applied by TCRdb to the multiplex PCR reads, yields one record per CDR3 protein. This sample yields 380,000 or so distinct CDR3 sequences, of which approximately 15% are seen a single time; approximately 25% belongs to the top ten. The sequenced sample consisted of blood. The receptors here all came from a woman aged 25 to 39 with Graves' hyperthyroidism.

This clonotype has only a few counts. This chain connects TRBV9 to TRBJ1-3; possibly TRBD1 for D (5 bases). The V gene lost 3 bases and the J gene lost 1 base, with 8 bases spanning the gap. CDR1 is SGDLS and CDR2 is YYNGEE in the germline V gene. The CDR3 loop spans 14 amino acids. The CDR3: CASSGQHSGNTIYF. The CDR3 region has the DNA TGTGCCAGCAGCGGACAGCATTCTGGAAACACCATATATTTT.

The chain uses TRBV3-1 and TRBJ1-5; D is perhaps TRBD1 (5 bases). The CDR3 is 13 residues long. CDR1 and CDR2 (germline): LGHDT, YNNKEL (reference sequence). Trimming left V 5 bases short and J 7 bases short, with 12 bases between. The CDR3 sequence: CASSGGLTQPQHF. The CDR3 DNA follows: TGTGCCAGCAGCGGGGGACTAACCCAGCCCCAGCATTTT.

There are many counts of this clonotype. The J gene is TRBJ2-3, the V gene TRBV29-1, with D unclear. In germline, CDR1 is SQVTM, CDR2 ANQGSEA. This CDR3 contains 11 residues. V dropped 8 bases and J dropped 5 bases, with 11 bases sitting between them. CDR3 DNA sequence: TGCAGCTCCGATGAGAGAGATACGCAGTATTTT. This gives the protein CSSDERDTQYF.

As to this clonotype: Sequence at one end of the junction differs from germline and may be a read error. V and J are TRBV7-2 and TRBJ2-5; TRBD2 aligns across 8 bases. CDR3 size: 16 residues. The V gene's germline CDR1 is SGHTA and CDR2 FQGNSA. CDR3 residues: CASSWWGSGVQGTQYF. DNA of the CDR3: TGTGCCAGCAGCTGGTGGGGTAGCGGGGTCCAAGGGACCCAGTACTTC.

Details on this clonotype: The germline gene is not matched at one end of the junction; a read error may be the cause. V usage is TRBV7-9 and J usage is TRBJ2-1; 8 nucleotides agree with TRBD2. The CDR3 consists of 17 residues. The germline V gene has CDR1 SEHNR and CDR2 FQNEAQ (reference sequence). CDR3 nucleotide sequence: TGTGCCAGCAACTTAGTGGTTGGTGGACTAGCAGGTCATGAGCAGTTCTTC. Translation: CASNLVVGGLAGHEQFF.

The J gene is TRBJ1-2, the V gene TRBV28, with 9 bases lining up with TRBD1. The germline gives CDR1 MDHEN, CDR2 SYDVKM. This CDR3 is built from 15 residues. V trimming: 5 bases; J trimming: 4 bases; junction bases outside the gene matches: 8. CDR3 amino acids: CASSPGTGPGYGYTF. The CDR3 DNA follows: TGTGCCAGCAGTCCTGGGACAGGGCCGGGCTATGGCTACACCTTC.

This clonotype was seen at least ten times. The chain links TRBV20-1 to TRBJ2-3; D possibly corresponds to TRBD2 (6 bases). The V gene lost 3 bases and the J gene lost 3 bases, with 16 bases spanning the gap. Germline CDR1 is DFQATT and CDR2 is SNEGSKA (reference sequence). The CDR3 covers 15 residues. The CDR3 DNA follows: TGCAGTGCTAGTCTGTTTGCCGGGAGAACAGATACGCAGTATTTT. It specifies CSASLFAGRTDTQYF.